The entry below gives a single T cell receptor beta chain sequence along with its context. Noted treatment: some 20 received Ad26.COV2.S at low or high dose, single or two shots; about 5 received placebo; per-sample allocation not given. Day 63 after the first injection of vaccine or placebo was the sampling time. This specimen comes from a study of Ad26.COV2.S vaccination and SARS-CoV-2 variants. Overall study context: The COV1001 Ad26.COV2.S trial arm included the donor.

Produced via immunoSEQ multiplex PCR; TCRdb's table is partial and in-frame only. The sample consists of roughly 450,000 clones, roughly 90% of them appearing once. Germline assignment: CDR1 DFQATT and CDR2 SNEGSKA (reference sequence). The CDR3 extends over 13 amino acids. Deletions cut 3 bases from V and 3 bases from J, with 11 bases between. The sequence was obtained from a person aged 18-65 years who received the Ad26.COV2.S COVID-19 vaccine or a placebo. The chain is built from TRBV20-1 and TRBJ1-1, with a weak D call TRBD1 (5 bases). The sequenced sample was peripheral blood, obtained in a trial of Ad26.COV2.S vaccine versus placebo. CDR3 sequence (DNA): TGCAGTGCTAGTTCTTTCAGGGACACTGAAGCTTTCTTT. Encoded protein: CSASSFRDTEAFF.